This TCR beta chain was sequenced in a study of blood T cell repertoires in COVID-19. Across the whole study: The analysed material was cDNA or gDNA that came from T cells, B-cell-depleted T cells, or PBMCs.

As processed by the authors: It was from reference gene primer amplification that nucleated cell counts were estimated. Profiling relied on immunoSEQ multiplex PCR, and the TCRdb table lists in-frame clones only, not all of them. The V and J calls and the clone size are those of that table, but D and trimming were determined from the DNA. This table has around 210,000 clones, about 82% appearing once. Unmatched junction bases numbered 8, after V lost 3 bases and J lost 5 bases. Germline V lookup: CDR1 LNHDA, CDR2 SQIVND (reference sequence). This CDR3 comprises 15 residues. The source of this sequence is a man aged 55 to 69 with COVID-19, enrolled during active disease. The V gene is TRBV19, the J gene TRBJ1-1; 8 bases fit TRBD1. The sequenced material came from peripheral blood. Here the CDR3 DNA reads TGTGCCAGTAGTATGGGACAGGTCTGGGGGACTGAAGCTTTCTTT. Protein sequence: CASSMGQVWGTEAFF.